This passage covers 23 T cell receptor beta chains from one sample sequenced in a study of CD8 T cells in Susac syndrome. The RNA input was about 0.5 to 1 ug, and it was reverse transcribed with random hexamers. TCRdb reanalysed the immunoSEQ multiplex PCR reads using MiXCR and keeps one entry per CDR3 protein. Of 160,000 or so distinct CDR3 sequences listed, 90% to 95% are singletons. The sample comprised CD4+ T cells from PBMCs. The receptors here all came from a human donor in good health.

The rearrangement links TRBV30 to TRBJ1-2, with D unresolved. V was trimmed by 3 bases and J by 1 base, leaving 9 bases between them. Germline V gene data show CDR1 as GTSNPN and CDR2 as SVGIG (reference sequence). The CDR3 has 13 residues. In nucleotides, the CDR3 is TGTGCCTGGAGCGTCAGGATTAACTATGGCTACACCTTC. Translating gives CAWSVRINYGYTF.

This clonotype was counted only a few times. The rearrangement links TRBV18 to TRBJ1-4, with unresolved D. Germline V gives CDR1 KGHSH, CDR2 LQKENI. The CDR3 covers 12 residues. V was shortened by 3 bases and J by 8 bases, with 7 bases between the two germline ends. The CDR3: CASSPGGEKLFF. CDR3 sequence (DNA): TGTGCCAGCTCACCGGGCGGCGAAAAACTGTTTTTT.

V is TRBV20-1 and J is TRBJ2-7; tentative D call: TRBD1 (5 bases). This CDR3 contains 12 residues. Germline CDR1 DFQATT, CDR2 SNEGSKA (reference sequence). Trimming pared 5 bases from V and 2 bases from J, leaving 10 bases between. DNA for the CDR3: TGCAGTGCTCCCGGACACACCTACGAGCAGTACTTC. This encodes CSAPGHTYEQYF.

J is TRBJ2-3 and V is TRBV9; D call uncertain. This CDR3 is built from 16 residues. Per germline, CDR1 SGDLS and CDR2 YYNGEE. V was clipped by 0 bases and J by 5 bases, with 16 bases between them. DNA of the CDR3: TGTGCCAGCAGCGTAGCTCCGATTCTTCGGGTAGATACGCAGTATTTT. Amino acids: CASSVAPILRVDTQYF. Full variable domain (rest looked up from reference TRBV9 and TRBJ2-3): DSGVTQTPKHLITATGQRVTLRCSPRSGDLSVYWYQQSLDQGLQFLIQYYNGEERAKGNILERFSAQQFPDLHSELNLSSLELGDSALYFCASSVAPILRVDTQYFGPGTRLTVL.

This clonotype was counted only a few times. Compared with germline, one end of the junction differs, possibly owing to a read error. The genes are TRBV5-1 and TRBJ2-5, with D possibly TRBD2 on 6 matching bases. The CDR3 has 15 amino acids. In germline, CDR1 is SGHRS, CDR2 YFSETQ. The CDR3 DNA reads as TGCGCCAGCGGCGGGACGGTATCCCACCAGGAGACCCAGTACTTC. Amino acids: CASGGTVSHQETQYF.

In its sample, this clonotype was seen once. The chain employs TRBV6-2 or TRBV6-3 and TRBJ2-2; D call uncertain. With 0 bases removed from V and 0 bases from J, the gap between germline ends came to 8 bases. The CDR3 totals 16 residues. CDR1 is MNHEY, CDR2 SVGEGT, per germline. The CDR3 loop is CASSYSRRSNTGELFF. The DNA for the CDR3 is TGTGCCAGCAGTTACTCGAGACGATCGAACACCGGGGAGCTGTTTTTT.

The chain couples TRBV12-3 or TRBV12-4 to TRBJ2-2; 11 nucleotides match TRBD2. The J segment lost 3 bases and the V segment lost 6 bases, leaving 3 bases of the junction unmatched. The CDR3 length is 15 residues. Here the CDR3 reads CASSRLAGYTGELFF. Written as DNA, the CDR3 is TGTGCCAGCAGCCGACTAGCGGGGTACACCGGGGAGCTGTTTTTT.

This chain uses TRBV6-1 with TRBJ1-3; D remains ambiguous. Germline loops: CDR1 MNHNS, CDR2 SASEGT. The CDR3 has 14 residues. V lost 3 bases to trimming and J lost 0 bases, with 6 bases between them. In nucleotides, the CDR3 is TGTGCCAGCAGTGAGTCGGCCTCTGGAAACACCATATATTTT. It codes for CASSESASGNTIYF.

The V gene is TRBV7-8, the J gene TRBJ2-1, with TRBD2 identical over 8 bases. This CDR3 has 12 amino acids. The J segment lost 14 bases and the V segment lost 3 bases, leaving 6 bases of the junction unmatched. Looked up from germline, CDR1 is SGHVS and CDR2 is FQNEAQ. For the CDR3, the DNA is TGTGCCAGCAGCTTCTCGGGGGGGCCTGAGTTCTTC. It yields the protein CASSFSGGPEFF.

The chain links TRBV6-2 or TRBV6-3 to TRBJ1-1, with TRBD1 identical over 8 bases. This CDR3 region has 14 residues. The trim removed 8 bases at V and 5 bases at J, leaving 10 bases unmatched. CDR1 is MNHEY and CDR2 is SVGEGT in the germline V gene. CDR3 residues: CASFPGGLRTEAFF. The CDR3 DNA follows: TGTGCCAGCTTTCCAGGGGGCTTGAGGACTGAAGCTTTCTTT.

This chain uses TRBV7-3 with TRBJ2-2; perhaps TRBD2 as D (7 bases). V lost 5 bases and J lost 8, with 21 bases in between. The CDR3 has 16 amino acids. Germline CDR1 and CDR2: SGHTA and FQGTGA. The chain's CDR3 is CASSPVGGVQEGELFF. CDR3 sequence (DNA): TGTGCCAGCAGCCCCGTAGGGGGGGTCCAAGAGGGGGAGCTGTTTTTT.

The rearrangement links TRBV5-8 to TRBJ1-5; D may be TRBD1 (5 bases). Germline V gene lookup returns CDR1 SGHTS and CDR2 YDEGEE. CDR3 length: 17 amino acids. The V and J ends lost 2 bases and 4 bases respectively, with 19 bases between them. CDR3 sequence: CASSFYRGAGGNQPQHF. The DNA for the CDR3 is TGTGCCAGCAGCTTTTACAGAGGGGCAGGCGGGAATCAGCCCCAGCATTTT. Full variable domain (remainder filled in from reference TRBV5-8 and TRBJ1-5): EAGVTQSPTHLIKTRGQQATLRCSPISGHTSVYWYQQALGLGLQFLLWYDEGEERNRGNFPPRFSGRQFPNYSSELNVNALELEDSALYLCASSFYRGAGGNQPQHFGDGTRLSIL.

The gene calls are TRBV6-4 and TRBJ2-1; TRBD2 matches at 11 bases. V shed 4 bases and J 10 bases; nucleotides not matched to a gene: 9. Germline CDR1 reads MRHNA; CDR2 reads SNTAGT. This CDR3 region has 15 residues. CDR3 DNA: TGTGCCAGCAGTGGCTTGACTAGCGGGATAGGAGAGCAGTTCTTC. It codes for CASSGLTSGIGEQFF.

This clonotype has only one observation. The V gene is TRBV6-2 or TRBV6-3, the J gene TRBJ2-7, with D possibly being TRBD2 (6 bases). The V gene lost 7 bases and the J gene lost 0 bases, with 19 bases spanning the gap. The CDR3 runs to 16 residues. Germline V CDR1 and CDR2: MNHEY, SVGEGT. CDR3 coding DNA: TGTGCCAGCACCCACGGAGGGGACCGAAGCTCCTACGAGCAGTACTTC. Its translation is CASTHGGDRSSYEQYF.

The V call is TRBV23-1, the J call TRBJ2-2, with 8 bases lining up with TRBD1. TRBV23-1 qualifies as an ORF whose function is uncertain. The J segment lost 7 bases and the V segment lost 0 bases, leaving 4 bases of the junction unmatched. This CDR3 contains 15 residues. The CDR3 DNA reads TGCGCCAGCAGTCAATCGCAGGGGGCGGGCGGGGAGCTGTTTTTT. It is translated as CASSQSQGAGGELFF.

The chain combines TRBV5-1 with TRBJ2-7; 11 positions agree with TRBD1. Germline values: CDR1 SGHRS, CDR2 YFSETQ. CDR3 length equals 14 residues. The J segment lost 6 bases and the V segment lost 4 bases, leaving 6 bases of the junction unmatched. The CDR3 loop is CASSAGTGGTEQYF. CDR3 sequence (DNA): TGCGCCAGCAGCGCAGGGACAGGGGGAACCGAGCAGTACTTC.

This rearrangement joins TRBV5-1 to TRBJ2-2, with TRBD2 matching 7 bases. The junction had 3 bases not matched to a gene; V was cut back by 0 bases and J by 1 base. Germline CDR1 is SGHRS and CDR2 is YFSETQ. The CDR3 length is 16 residues. The CDR3 loop is CASSLAGGGNTGELFF. CDR3 bases: TGCGCCAGCAGCTTGGCCGGCGGGGGGAACACCGGGGAGCTGTTTTTT. Full variable domain (missing parts from reference TRBV5-1 and TRBJ2-2): KAGVTQTPRYLIKTRGQQVTLSCSPISGHRSVSWYQQTPGQGLQFLFEYFSETQRNKGNFPGRFSGRQFSNSRSEMNVSTLELGDSALYLCASSLAGGGNTGELFFGEGSRLTVL.

This chain joins TRBV12-3 or TRBV12-4 and TRBJ1-1; no reliable D call. The V end lost 3 bases, the J end lost 3 bases, and 8 bases lay between the germline ends. CDR3 length equals 13 residues. The CDR3 spells CASSFSSDTEAFF. CDR3 nucleotides: TGTGCCAGCAGTTTCTCCAGTGACACTGAAGCTTTCTTT.

The chain uses TRBV30 and TRBJ2-1; D may be TRBD2 (6 bases). CDR1 is GTSNPN and CDR2 is SVGIG in the germline V gene (reference sequence). Trimming left V 0 bases short and J 9 bases short, with 12 bases between. CDR3 size: 13 residues. CDR3 nucleotide sequence: TGTGCCTGGAGTGTACCGGCAGCGGGTGAGCAGTTCTTC. Translation gives CAWSVPAAGEQFF.

The chain uses TRBV20-1 and TRBJ2-3, with 7 bases that match TRBD2. The CDR3 is made up of 13 amino acids. Trimming cost V 3 bases and J 4 bases; bases outside gene matches: 4. The V gene's germline CDR1 is DFQATT and CDR2 SNEGSKA (reference sequence). CDR3 amino acids: CSASSGGPDTQYF. The CDR3 DNA reads as TGCAGTGCTAGTTCGGGAGGACCAGATACGCAGTATTTT.

The chain has TRBV5-1 and TRBJ1-2, with TRBD1 matching over 7 bases. With V trimmed by 2 bases and J by 6 bases, 10 bases remained unmatched. The CDR3 runs to 15 residues. CDR1 and CDR2 (germline): SGHRS, YFSETQ. CDR3 in DNA: TGCGCCAGCAGCTTACAGGGGCCCGGGATCAATGGCTACACCTTC. The encoded protein is CASSLQGPGINGYTF.

The chain uses TRBV3-1 and TRBJ1-2; unclear D gene. V lost 1 base and J lost 3, with 9 bases in between. Germline-derived CDR1 and CDR2 are LGHDT and YNNKEL (reference sequence). There are 14 residues in the CDR3. The DNA of the CDR3 is TGTGCCAGCAGCCAAGCAAACAGAGACTATGGCTACACCTTC. Protein sequence: CASSQANRDYGYTF.

The rearrangement joins TRBV18 to TRBJ1-1; a weak D match, TRBD1 (6 bases). The CDR3 is 15 amino acids. CDR1 and CDR2 (germline): KGHSH, LQKENI. Trimming left V 3 bases short and J 0 bases short, with 11 bases between. The CDR3, as DNA: TGTGCCAGCTCACCGGGACACCAATTGAACACTGAAGCTTTCTTT. Its translation: CASSPGHQLNTEAFF.